Sequencing of this TCR beta chain was carried out in a study of blood T cell repertoires in COVID-19. Overall study: Samples representing acute and convalescent COVID-19 were sourced from the United States, Italy and Spain. PBMCs, B-cell-depleted T cells, or T cells provided the cDNA or gDNA that made up the material.

Participants' own reports of clinical history determined their cohort assignment. Using immunoSEQ multiplex PCR, the repertoire was profiled, and TCRdb retains in-frame clones only, with some absent. The repertoire includes a few hundred thousand clones, about 90% of them detected once, and about 4.5% sits in the top ten. In regard to this clone: One end of the junction is discordant with germline, which a read error may explain.

The sample taken for sequencing was PBMCs or T cells enriched from blood (not recorded which). The origin of this receptor is a young woman with acute COVID-19.

The DNA of the CDR3 is TGTGCTAGCAGCGGGGACAGGGTGGGGACCGGGGAGCTGTTTTTT. This sequence encodes CASSGDRVGTGELFF. The rearrangement uses TRBV7-7 and TRBJ2-2; 9 nucleotides agree with TRBD1. This CDR3 contains 15 residues. The germline V gene has CDR1 SSHAT and CDR2 FNYEAQ (reference sequence).